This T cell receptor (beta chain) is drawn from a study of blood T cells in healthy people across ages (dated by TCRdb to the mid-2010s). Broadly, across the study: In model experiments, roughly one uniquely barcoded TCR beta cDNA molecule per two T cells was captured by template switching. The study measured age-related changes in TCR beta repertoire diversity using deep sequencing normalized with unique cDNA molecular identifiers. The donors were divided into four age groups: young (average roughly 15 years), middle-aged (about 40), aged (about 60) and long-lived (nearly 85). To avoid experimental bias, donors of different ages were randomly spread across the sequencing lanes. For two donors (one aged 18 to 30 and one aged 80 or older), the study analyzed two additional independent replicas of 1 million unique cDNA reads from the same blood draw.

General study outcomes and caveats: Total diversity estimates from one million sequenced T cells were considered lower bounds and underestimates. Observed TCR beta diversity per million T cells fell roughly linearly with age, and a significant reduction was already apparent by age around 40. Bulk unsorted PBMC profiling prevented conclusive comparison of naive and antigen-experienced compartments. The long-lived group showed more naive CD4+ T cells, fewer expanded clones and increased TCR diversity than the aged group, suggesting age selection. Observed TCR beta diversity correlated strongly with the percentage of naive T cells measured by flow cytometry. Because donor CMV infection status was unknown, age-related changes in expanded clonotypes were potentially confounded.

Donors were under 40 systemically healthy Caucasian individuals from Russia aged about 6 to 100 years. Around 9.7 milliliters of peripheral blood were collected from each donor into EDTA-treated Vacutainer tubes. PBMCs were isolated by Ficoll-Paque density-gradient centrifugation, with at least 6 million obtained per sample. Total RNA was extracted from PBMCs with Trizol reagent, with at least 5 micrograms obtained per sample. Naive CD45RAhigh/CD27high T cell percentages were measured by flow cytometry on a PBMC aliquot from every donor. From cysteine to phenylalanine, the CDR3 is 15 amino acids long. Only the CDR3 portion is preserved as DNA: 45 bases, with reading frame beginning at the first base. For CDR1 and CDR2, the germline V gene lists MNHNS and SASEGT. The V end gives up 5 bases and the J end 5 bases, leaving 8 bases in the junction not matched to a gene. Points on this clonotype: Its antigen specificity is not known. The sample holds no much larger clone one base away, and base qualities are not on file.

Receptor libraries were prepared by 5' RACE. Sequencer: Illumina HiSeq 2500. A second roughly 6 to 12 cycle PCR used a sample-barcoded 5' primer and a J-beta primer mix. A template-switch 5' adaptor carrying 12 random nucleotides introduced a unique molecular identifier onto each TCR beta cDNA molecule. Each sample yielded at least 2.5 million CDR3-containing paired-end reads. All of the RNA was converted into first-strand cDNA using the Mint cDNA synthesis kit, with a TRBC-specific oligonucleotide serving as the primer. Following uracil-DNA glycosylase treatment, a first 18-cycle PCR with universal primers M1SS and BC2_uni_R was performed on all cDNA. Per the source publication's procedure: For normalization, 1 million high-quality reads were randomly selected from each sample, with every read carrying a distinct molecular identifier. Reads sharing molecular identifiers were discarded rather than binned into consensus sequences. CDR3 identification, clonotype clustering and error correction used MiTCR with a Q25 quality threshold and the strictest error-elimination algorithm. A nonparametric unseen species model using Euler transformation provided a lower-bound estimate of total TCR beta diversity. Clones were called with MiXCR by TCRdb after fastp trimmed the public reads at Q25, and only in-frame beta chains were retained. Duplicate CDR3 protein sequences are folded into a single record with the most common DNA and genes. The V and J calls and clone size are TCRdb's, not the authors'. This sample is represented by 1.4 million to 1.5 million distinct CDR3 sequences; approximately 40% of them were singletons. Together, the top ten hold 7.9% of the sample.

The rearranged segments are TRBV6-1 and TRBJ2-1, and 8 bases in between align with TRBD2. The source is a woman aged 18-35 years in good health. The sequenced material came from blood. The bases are TGTGCCAGCAGTCAGGTCCAGCGGGGGAACAATGAGCAGTTCTTC. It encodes CASSQVQRGNNEQFF.